What follows describes a single TCR beta chain. Its antigen remains unidentified. The CDR3 is 15 residues long. V shed 2 bases and J shed 2 bases, with 13 bases lying between them. Germline V lookup: CDR1 MDHEN, CDR2 SYDVKM. Using immunoSEQ multiplex PCR, the repertoire was profiled, and TCRdb retains in-frame clones only, with some absent. The sample carries about 2.2 million clones, 93% recorded once. The source of the sample is a study of shared clonotypes between healthy human individuals. Findings and limits, study-wide: With a handful of donors compared, roughly 5% of naive CD4 clonotypes were shared.

Terminally differentiated effector memory CD45RA+ cells were excluded from the naive CD8 cells, which were CD45RO-negative and positively selected for CCR7. The V and J genes are TRBV28 and TRBJ2-7; D may be TRBD2 (5 bases). What was sequenced was naive CD8+ T cells from PBMCs. The sequence was collected from a man aged 18 to 29 in good health. Some clones in this sample may be carry-over from other donors' samples. In nucleotides, the CDR3 is TGTGCCAGCAGTTTAGCCGCTAGCCCCCCCTACGAGCAGTACTTC. Translated: CASSLAASPPYEQYF.